This entry concerns a single T cell receptor beta chain. Its antigen remains unidentified. A J-beta primer mix and a sample-barcoded 5' primer were used in a second PCR of roughly 7 to 12 cycles. Every molecule of cDNA carried a tag from a template-switch adaptor with 12 random nucleotides. TCRdb redid the calling of the 5' RACE reads with MiXCR, one entry per CDR3 protein. The sample includes about 670,000 distinct CDR3 sequences, around 38% of them seen just once. This sample is drawn from a study of blood T cells in healthy people across ages. General study results and limits: TCR beta diversity, measured per million T cells, fell in a roughly linear way with age.

There are 13 residues in the CDR3. CDR1 and CDR2 (germline): SQVTM, ANQGSEA. Trimming left V 5 bases short and J 7 bases short, with 12 bases between. The V gene is TRBV29-1, the J gene TRBJ1-6; D is possibly TRBD1 (5 bases). The specimen was blood. The receptor comes from a man at least 80 years old in good health. Here the CDR3 DNA reads TGCAGCGTTCTGGCAGGGCGAAATTCACCCCTCCACTTT. This codes for CSVLAGRNSPLHF.